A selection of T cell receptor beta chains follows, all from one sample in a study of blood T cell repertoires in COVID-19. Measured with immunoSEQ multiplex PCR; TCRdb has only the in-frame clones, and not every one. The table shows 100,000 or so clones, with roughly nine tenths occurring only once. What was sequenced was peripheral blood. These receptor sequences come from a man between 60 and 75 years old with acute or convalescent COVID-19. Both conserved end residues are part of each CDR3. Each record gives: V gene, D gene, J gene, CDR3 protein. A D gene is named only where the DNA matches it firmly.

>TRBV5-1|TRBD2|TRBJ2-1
CASSLVRGGRVYNEQFF
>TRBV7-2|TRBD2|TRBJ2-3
CASSLAVLAGGSRADTQYF
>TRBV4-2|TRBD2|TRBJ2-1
CASSPRTSGLNNEQFF
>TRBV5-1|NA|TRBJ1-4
CASSLEQATNEKLFF
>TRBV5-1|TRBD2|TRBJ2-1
CASSLKASGRVEQFF
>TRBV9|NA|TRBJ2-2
CASSLKSDYSGELFF
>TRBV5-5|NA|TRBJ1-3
CASSSRAPTEGNTIYF
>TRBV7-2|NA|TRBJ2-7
CASSLAGGYEQYF
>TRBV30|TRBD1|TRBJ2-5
CAWNRGVRGMGYQETQYF
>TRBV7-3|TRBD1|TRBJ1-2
CASSLSGQGNGYTF
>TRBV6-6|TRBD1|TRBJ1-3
CASSRTEGQGSSGNTIYF
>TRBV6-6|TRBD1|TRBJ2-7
CASSGRTGESSYEQYF
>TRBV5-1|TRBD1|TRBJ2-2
CASSLDRGNTGELFF
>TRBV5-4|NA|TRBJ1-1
CASSLSRNTEAFF
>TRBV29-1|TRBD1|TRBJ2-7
CSVLGQYEQYF
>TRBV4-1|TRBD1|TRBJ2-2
CASSQDGTGNTGELFF
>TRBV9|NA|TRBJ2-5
CASSVHAGQETQYF
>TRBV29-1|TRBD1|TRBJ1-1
CSAGQGAGNTEAFF
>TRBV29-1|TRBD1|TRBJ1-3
CSVLQGAGNTIYF
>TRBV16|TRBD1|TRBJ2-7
CASSRKQGPYEQYF
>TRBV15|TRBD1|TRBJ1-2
CATSTSDREGGYTF
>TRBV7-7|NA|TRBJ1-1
CASSLDSNTEAFF
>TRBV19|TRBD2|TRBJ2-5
CASSPTSGNQETQYF
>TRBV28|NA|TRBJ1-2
CASSFSFRGNDYGYTF
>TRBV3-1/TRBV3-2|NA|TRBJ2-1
CASSQDIRVNEQFF
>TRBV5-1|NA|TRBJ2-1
CASSPTDWYNEQFF
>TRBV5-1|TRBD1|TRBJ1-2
CASRFPGQGAVGYTF
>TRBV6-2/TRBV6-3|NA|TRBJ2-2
CASSPTPNTGELFF
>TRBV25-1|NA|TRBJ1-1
CASSEYRGSEAFF
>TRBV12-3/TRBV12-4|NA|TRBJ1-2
CASSFQGNYGYTF
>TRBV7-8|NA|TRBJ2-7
CASSSRDKVYEQYF
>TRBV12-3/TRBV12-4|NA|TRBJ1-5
CASSRGRDQPQHF
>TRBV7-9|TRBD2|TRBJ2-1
CASSTSGSTYNEQFF
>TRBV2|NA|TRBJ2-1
CASSSPSPRNNEQFF
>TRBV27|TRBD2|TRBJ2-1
CASSPLAGGVNEQFF
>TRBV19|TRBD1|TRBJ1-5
CASSIRKDRTDQPQHF
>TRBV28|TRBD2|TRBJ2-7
CASTPTSGISYEQYF
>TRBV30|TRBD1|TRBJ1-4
CAWSRTGRHEKLFF
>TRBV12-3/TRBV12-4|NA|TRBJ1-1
CASSYASTEAFF
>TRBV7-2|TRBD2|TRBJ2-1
CASSFFSARENEQFF
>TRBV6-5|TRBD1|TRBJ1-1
CASSSALDRDTEAFF